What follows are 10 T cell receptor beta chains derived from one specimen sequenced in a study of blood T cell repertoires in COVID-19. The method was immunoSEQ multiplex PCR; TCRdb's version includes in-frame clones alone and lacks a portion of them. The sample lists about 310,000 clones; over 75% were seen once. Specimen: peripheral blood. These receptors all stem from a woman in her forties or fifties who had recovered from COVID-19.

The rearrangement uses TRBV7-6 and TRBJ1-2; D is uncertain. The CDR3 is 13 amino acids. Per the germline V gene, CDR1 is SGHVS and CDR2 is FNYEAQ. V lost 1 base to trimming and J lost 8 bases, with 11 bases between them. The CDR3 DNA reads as TGTGCCAGCAGCTTAGAGCTTGGCAGGGGCTACACCTTC. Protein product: CASSLELGRGYTF.

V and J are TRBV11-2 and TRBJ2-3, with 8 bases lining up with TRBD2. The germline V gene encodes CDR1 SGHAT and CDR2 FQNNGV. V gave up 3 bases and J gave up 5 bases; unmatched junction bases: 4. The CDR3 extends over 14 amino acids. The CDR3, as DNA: TGTGCCAGCAGCTTGGGCGGGGGGATAGATACGCAGTATTTT. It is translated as CASSLGGGIDTQYF.

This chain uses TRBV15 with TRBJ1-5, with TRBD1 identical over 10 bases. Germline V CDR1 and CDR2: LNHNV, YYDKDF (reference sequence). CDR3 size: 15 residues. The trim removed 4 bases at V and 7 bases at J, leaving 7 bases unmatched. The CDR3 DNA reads TGTGCCACCAGCAAGGGACAGGGGCTAAGGCAGCCCCAGCATTTT. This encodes CATSKGQGLRQPQHF.

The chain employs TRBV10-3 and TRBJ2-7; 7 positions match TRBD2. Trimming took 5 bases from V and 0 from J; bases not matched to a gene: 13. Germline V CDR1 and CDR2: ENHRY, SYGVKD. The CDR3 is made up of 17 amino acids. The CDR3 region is CAISRRSSGTTSYEQYF. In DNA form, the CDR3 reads TGTGCCATCAGTCGTAGATCGAGCGGGACTACCTCCTACGAGCAGTACTTC.

The CDR3 DNA reads as TGCAGTGCTAGTGGTACCGGGACAGGGGTGCTTAGAAATTCACCCCTCCACTTT. Translation gives CSASGTGTGVLRNSPLHF. The genes are TRBV20-1 and TRBJ1-6, with 10 bases aligning to TRBD1. The junction had 15 bases not matched to a gene; V was cut back by 3 bases and J by 7 bases. In germline, CDR1 is DFQATT, CDR2 SNEGSKA (reference sequence). This CDR3 comprises 18 residues.

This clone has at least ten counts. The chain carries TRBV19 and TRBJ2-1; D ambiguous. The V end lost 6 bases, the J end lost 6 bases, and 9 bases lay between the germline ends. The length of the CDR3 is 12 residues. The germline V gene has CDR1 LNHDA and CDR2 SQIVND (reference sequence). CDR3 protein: CASRRPPNEQFF. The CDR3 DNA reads TGTGCCAGTAGGCGCCCGCCCAATGAGCAGTTCTTC. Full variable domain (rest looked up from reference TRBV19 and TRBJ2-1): DGGITQSPKYLFRKEGQNVTLSCEQNLNHDAMYWYRQDPGQGLRLIYYSQIVNDFQKGDIAEGYSVSREKKESFPLTVTSAQKNPTAFYLCASRRPPNEQFFGPGTRLTVL.

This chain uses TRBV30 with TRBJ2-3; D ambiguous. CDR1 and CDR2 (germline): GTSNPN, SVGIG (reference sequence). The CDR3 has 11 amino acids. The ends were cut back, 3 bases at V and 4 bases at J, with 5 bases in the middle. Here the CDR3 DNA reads TGTGCCTGGAGAGAGGCAGATACGCAGTATTTT. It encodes CAWREADTQYF.

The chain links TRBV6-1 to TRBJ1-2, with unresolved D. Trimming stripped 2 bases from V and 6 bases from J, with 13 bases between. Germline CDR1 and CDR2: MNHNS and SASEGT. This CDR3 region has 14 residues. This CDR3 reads CASSELAGRHGYTF. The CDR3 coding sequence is TGTGCCAGCAGTGAACTAGCGGGTAGGCATGGCTACACCTTC.

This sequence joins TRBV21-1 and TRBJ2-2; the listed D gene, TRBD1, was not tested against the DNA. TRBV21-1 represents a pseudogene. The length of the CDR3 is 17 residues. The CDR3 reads CASSKLQGWSGTGELFF. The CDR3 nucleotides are TGTGCCAGCAGCAAATTACAGGGCTGGTCTGGCACCGGGGAGCTGTTTTTT.

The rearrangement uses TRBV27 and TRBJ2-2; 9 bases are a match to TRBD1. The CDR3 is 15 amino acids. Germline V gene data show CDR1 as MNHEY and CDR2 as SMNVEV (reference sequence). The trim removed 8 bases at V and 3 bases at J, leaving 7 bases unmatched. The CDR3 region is CASGPDRGDTGELFF. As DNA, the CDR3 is TGTGCCAGCGGCCCGGACAGGGGCGACACCGGGGAGCTGTTTTTT.